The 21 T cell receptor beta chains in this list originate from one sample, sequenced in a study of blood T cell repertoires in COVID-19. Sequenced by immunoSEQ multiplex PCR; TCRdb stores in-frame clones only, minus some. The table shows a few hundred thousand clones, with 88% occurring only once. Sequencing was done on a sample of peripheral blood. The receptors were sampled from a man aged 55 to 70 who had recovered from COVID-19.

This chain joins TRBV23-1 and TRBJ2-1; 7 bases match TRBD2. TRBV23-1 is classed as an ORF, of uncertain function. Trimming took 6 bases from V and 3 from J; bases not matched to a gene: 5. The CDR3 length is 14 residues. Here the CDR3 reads CASSPGGVYNEQFF. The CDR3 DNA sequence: TGCGCCAGCAGCCCGGGGGGAGTCTACAATGAGCAGTTCTTC.

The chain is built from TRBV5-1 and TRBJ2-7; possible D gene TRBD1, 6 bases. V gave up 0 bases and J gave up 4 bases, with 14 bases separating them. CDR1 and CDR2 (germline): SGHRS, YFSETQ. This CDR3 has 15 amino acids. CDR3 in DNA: TGCGCCAGCAGCTTGGCTTCAGGGGAGTTGTACGAGCAGTACTTC. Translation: CASSLASGELYEQYF.

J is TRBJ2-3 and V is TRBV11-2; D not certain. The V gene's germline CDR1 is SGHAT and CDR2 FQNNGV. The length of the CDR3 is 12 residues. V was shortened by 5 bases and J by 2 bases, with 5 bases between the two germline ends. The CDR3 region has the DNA TGTGCCAGCAGCACCTACACAGATACGCAGTATTTT. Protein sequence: CASSTYTDTQYF.

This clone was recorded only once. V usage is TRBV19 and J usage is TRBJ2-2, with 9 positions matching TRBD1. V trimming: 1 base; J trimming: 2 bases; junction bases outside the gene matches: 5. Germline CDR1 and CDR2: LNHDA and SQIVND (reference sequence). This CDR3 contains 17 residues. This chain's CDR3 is CASSIGGTGTNTGELFF. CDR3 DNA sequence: TGTGCCAGTAGTATAGGAGGGACAGGGACAAACACCGGGGAGCTGTTTTTT. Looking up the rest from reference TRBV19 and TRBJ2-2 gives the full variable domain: DGGITQSPKYLFRKEGQNVTLSCEQNLNHDAMYWYRQDPGQGLRLIYYSQIVNDFQKGDIAEGYSVSREKKESFPLTVTSAQKNPTAFYLCASSIGGTGTNTGELFFGEGSRLTVL.

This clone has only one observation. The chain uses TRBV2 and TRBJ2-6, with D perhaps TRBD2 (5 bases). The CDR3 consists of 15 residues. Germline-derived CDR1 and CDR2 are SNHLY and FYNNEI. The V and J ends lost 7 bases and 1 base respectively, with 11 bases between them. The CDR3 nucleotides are TGTGCCAGCAAACCCGGGGTGTCTGGGGCCAACGTCCTGACTTTC. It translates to CASKPGVSGANVLTF.

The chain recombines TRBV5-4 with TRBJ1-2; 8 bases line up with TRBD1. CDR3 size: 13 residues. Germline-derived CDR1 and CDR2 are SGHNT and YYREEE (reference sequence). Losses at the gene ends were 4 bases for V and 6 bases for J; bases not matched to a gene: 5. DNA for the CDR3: TGTGCCAGCAGCACCGGACAGGGAAATGGCTACACCTTC. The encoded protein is CASSTGQGNGYTF.

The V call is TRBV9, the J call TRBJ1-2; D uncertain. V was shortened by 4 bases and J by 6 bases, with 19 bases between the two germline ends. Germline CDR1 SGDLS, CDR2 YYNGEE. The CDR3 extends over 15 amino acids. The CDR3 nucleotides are TGTGCCAGCAGCTTCAATCAGAGGGCTAAGGATGGCTACACCTTC. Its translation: CASSFNQRAKDGYTF.

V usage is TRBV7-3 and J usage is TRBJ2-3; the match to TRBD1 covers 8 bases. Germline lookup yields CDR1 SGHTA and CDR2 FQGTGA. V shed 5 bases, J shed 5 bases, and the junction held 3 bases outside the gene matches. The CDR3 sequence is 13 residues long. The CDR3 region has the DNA TGTGCCAGCAGCAAGGACAGGGAAGATACGCAGTATTTT. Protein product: CASSKDREDTQYF.

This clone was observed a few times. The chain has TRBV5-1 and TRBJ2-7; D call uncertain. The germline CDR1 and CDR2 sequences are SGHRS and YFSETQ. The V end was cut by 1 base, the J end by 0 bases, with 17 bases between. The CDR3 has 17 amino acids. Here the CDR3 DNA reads TGCGCCAGCAGCTTGTCAACGCTTCAGGCAGCCTCCTACGAGCAGTACTTC. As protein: CASSLSTLQAASYEQYF.

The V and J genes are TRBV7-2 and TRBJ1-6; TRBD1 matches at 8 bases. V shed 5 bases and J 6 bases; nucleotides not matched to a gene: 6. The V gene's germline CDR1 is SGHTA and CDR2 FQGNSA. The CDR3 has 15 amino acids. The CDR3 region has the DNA TGTGCCAGCAGCCTCCCGACAGGGGTTAATTCACCCCTCCACTTT. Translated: CASSLPTGVNSPLHF. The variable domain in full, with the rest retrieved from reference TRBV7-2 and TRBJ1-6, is GAGVSQSPSNKVTEKGKDVELRCDPISGHTALYWYRQSLGQGLEFLIYFQGNSAPDKSGLPSDRFSAERTGGSVSTLTIQRTQQEDSAVYLCASSLPTGVNSPLHFGNGTRLTVT.

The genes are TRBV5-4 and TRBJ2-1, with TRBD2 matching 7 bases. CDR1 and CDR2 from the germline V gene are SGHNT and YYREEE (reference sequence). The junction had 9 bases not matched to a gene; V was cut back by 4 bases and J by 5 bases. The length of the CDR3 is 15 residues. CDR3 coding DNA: TGTGCCAGCAGCCAAGCGGGGTATTCCCACAATGAGCAGTTCTTC. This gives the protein CASSQAGYSHNEQFF.

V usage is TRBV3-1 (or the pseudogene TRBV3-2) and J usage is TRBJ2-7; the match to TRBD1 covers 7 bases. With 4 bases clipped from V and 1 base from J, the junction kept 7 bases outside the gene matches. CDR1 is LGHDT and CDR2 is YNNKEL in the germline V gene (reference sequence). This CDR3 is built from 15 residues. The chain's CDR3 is CASSRTGQESYEQYF. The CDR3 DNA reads TGTGCCAGCAGCCGCACTGGACAGGAGTCCTACGAGCAGTACTTC.

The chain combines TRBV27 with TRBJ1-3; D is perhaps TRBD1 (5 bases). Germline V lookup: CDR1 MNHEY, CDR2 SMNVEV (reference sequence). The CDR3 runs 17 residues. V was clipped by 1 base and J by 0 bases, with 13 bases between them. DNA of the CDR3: TGTGCCAGCAGTTTATTAAGCGGGGGACTCTCTGGAAACACCATATATTTT. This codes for CASSLLSGGLSGNTIYF.

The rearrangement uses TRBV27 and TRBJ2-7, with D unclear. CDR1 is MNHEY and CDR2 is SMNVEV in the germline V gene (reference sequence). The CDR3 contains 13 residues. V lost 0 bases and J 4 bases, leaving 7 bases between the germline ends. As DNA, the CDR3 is TGTGCCAGCAGTTTATCCTTACAGTACGAGCAGTACTTC. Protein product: CASSLSLQYEQYF.

Here the CDR3 reads CASSLQGQYYGYTF. CDR3 in DNA: TGTGCCAGCTCGCTACAGGGACAGTACTATGGCTACACCTTC. The chain joins TRBV18 to TRBJ1-2; 7 bases fit TRBD1. Per germline, CDR1 KGHSH and CDR2 LQKENI. With 6 bases clipped from V and 3 bases from J, the junction kept 7 bases outside the gene matches. The CDR3 totals 14 residues. Full variable domain (outside the CDR3, taken from reference TRBV18 and TRBJ1-2): NAGVMQNPRHLVRRRGQEARLRCSPMKGHSHVYWYRQLPEEGLKFMVYLQKENIIDESGMPKERFSAEFPKEGPSILRIQQVVRGDSAAYFCASSLQGQYYGYTFGSGTRLTVV.

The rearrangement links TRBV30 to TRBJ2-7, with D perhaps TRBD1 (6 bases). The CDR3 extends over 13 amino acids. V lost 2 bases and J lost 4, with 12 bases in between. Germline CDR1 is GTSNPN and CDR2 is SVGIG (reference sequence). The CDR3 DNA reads TGTGCCTGGAGTAAGGGGGTAGTGTACGAGCAGTACTTC. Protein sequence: CAWSKGVVYEQYF.

The CDR3 here is CASNGGTASSGNTIYF. CDR3 in DNA: TGTGCCAGCAATGGAGGGACAGCAAGCTCTGGAAACACCATATATTTT. This chain links TRBV2 with TRBJ1-3, with TRBD1 matching 7 bases. The germline V gene has CDR1 SNHLY and CDR2 FYNNEI. The CDR3 is 16 amino acids. J was trimmed by 0 bases and V by 7 bases; bases with no gene match: 9.

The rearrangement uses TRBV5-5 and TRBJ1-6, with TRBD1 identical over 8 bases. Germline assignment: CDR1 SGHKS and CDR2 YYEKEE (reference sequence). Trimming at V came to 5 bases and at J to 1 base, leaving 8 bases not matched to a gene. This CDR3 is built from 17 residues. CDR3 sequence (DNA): TGTGCCAGCAGGGCTGGACAGGGAGGATCCTATAATTCACCCCTCCACTTT. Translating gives CASRAGQGGSYNSPLHF.

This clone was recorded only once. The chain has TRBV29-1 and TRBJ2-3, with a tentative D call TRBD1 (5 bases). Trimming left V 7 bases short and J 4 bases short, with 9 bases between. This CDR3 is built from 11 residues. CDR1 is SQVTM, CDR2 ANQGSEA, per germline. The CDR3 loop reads CSGGSADTQYF. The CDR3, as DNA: TGCAGCGGGGGCTCGGCAGATACGCAGTATTTT.

CDR3 sequence reads: CASSLLAGEDTEAFF. The CDR3 DNA sequence: TGTGCCAGCAGCTTGTTGGCCGGGGAGGACACTGAAGCTTTCTTT. V usage is TRBV5-4 and J usage is TRBJ1-1; D unclear. Per the germline V gene, CDR1 is SGHNT and CDR2 is YYREEE (reference sequence). This CDR3 is 15 amino acids long. The germline V and J ends were trimmed by 1 base and 3 bases, with 13 bases remaining between them.

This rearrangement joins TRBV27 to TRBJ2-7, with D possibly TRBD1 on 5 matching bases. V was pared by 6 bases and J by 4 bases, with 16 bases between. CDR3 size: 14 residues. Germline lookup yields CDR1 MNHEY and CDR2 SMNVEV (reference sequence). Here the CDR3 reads CASSYGAPPYEQYF. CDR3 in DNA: TGTGCCAGCAGCTATGGGGCCCCTCCATACGAGCAGTACTTC.